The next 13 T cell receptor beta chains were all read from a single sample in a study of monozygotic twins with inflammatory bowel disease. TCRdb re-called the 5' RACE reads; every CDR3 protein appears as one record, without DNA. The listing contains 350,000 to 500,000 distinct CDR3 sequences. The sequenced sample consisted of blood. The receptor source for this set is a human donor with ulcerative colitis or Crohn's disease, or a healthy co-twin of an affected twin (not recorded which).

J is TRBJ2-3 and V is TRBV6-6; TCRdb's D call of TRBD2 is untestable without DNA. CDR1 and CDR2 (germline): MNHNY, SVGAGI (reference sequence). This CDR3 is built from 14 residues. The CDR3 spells CASRRGGLTDTQYF.

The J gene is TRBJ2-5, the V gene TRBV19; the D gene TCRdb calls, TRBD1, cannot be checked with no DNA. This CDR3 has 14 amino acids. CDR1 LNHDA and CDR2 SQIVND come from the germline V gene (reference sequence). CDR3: CASSLGHLQETQYF.

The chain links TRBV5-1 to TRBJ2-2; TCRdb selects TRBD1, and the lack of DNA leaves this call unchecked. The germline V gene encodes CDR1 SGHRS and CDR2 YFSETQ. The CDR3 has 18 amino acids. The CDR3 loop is CASSLAGQRGRGTGELFF.

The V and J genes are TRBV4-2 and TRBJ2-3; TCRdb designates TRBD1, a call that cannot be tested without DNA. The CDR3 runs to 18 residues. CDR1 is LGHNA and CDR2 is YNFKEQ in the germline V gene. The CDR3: CASSRDPGRLDGTDTQYF.

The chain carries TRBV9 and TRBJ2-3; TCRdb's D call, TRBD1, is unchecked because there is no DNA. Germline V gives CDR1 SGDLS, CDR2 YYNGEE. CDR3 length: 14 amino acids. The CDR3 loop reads CASSVDGRGDTQYF. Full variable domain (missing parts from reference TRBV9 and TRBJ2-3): DSGVTQTPKHLITATGQRVTLRCSPRSGDLSVYWYQQSLDQGLQFLIQYYNGEERAKGNILERFSAQQFPDLHSELNLSSLELGDSALYFCASSVDGRGDTQYFGPGTRLTVL.

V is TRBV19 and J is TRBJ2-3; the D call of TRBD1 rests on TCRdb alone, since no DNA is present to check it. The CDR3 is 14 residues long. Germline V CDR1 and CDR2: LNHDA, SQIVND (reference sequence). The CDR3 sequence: CASWDRGNTDTQYF.

The CDR3 region is CAINDEKETQYF. The chain is built from TRBV10-3 and TRBJ2-5. In germline, CDR1 is ENHRY, CDR2 SYGVKD. The CDR3 is 12 amino acids.

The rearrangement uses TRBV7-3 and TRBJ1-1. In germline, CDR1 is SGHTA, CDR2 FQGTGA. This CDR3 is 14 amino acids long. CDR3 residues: CASRLISTATEAFF. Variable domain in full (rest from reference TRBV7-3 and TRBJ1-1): GAGVSQTPSNKVTEKGKYVELRCDPISGHTALYWYRQSLGQGPEFLIYFQGTGAADDSGLPNDRFFAVRPEGSVSTLKIQRTERGDSAVYLCASRLISTATEAFFGQGTRLTVV.

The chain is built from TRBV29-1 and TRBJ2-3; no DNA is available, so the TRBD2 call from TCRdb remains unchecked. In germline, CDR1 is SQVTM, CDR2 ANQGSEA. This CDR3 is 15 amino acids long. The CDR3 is CSVGDSGSSADTQYF.

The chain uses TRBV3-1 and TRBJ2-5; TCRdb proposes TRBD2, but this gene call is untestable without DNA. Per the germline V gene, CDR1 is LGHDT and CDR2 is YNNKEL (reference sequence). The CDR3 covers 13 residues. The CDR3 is CASSQSTSGPPHF.

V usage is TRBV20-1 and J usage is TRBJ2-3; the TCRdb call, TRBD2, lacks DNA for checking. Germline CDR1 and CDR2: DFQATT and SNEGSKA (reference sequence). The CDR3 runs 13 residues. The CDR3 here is CSATSGYTDTQYF.

The chain's CDR3 is CSARLAAGGSYEQYF. The chain combines TRBV20-1 with TRBJ2-7; TCRdb's D gene call, TRBD2, goes unchecked for lack of DNA. Germline V lookup: CDR1 DFQATT, CDR2 SNEGSKA (reference sequence). The CDR3 consists of 15 residues.

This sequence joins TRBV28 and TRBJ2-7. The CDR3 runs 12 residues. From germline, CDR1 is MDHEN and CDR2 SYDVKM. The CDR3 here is CASSFGKVEQYF.